The clone carrying this T cell receptor beta chain was counted only a few times. The study recruited healthy Caucasian donors from Russia who were aged roughly 6 to 100. Using a J-beta primer mix together with a sample-barcoded 5' primer, a second PCR was run for roughly 7 to 12 cycles. TCRdb recomputed calls from the 5' RACE reads with MiXCR, one row per CDR3 protein. The sample includes around 650,000 distinct CDR3 sequences, about 43% seen only once; the top ten take roughly 30%. The data were obtained in a study of blood T cells in healthy people across ages. CDR3 length: 15 amino acids. Trimming pared 1 base from V and 5 bases from J, leaving 11 bases between. The V gene's germline CDR1 is SGHTA and CDR2 FQGNSA.

Sequencing was performed on blood. This clonotype originated in a man older than 75 in good health. The V gene is TRBV7-2, the J gene TRBJ1-4; D possibly corresponds to TRBD1 (6 bases). DNA of the CDR3: TGTGCCAGCAGCTTAGGGGGGCGAGAGAATGAAAAACTGTTTTTT. Amino acids: CASSLGGRENEKLFF.